This T cell receptor (beta chain) was profiled in a study of shared clonotypes between healthy human individuals. Points from the study as a whole: Genetic and exposure-history diversity was limited by the few donors. Relative to clonotypes present in all four donors, those not shared had lower generation probabilities. Shared across a few donors were around 5% of the naive CD4 clonotypes.

On this clone itself: Its antigen remains unidentified.

The protocol was immunoSEQ multiplex PCR, while the TCRdb copy is restricted to in-frame clones and leaves out a portion. The data show about 1.5 million clones, 95% to 99% seen once. The sample consisted of naive CD4+ T cells sorted from blood. Described subset: CD45RA+ positively selected. The TCR originated in a young man in good health.

The CDR3 spells CASSLVVREGAKNIQYF. CDR3 DNA sequence: TGTGCCAGCAGCTTAGTCGTCAGGGAGGGAGCCAAAAACATTCAGTACTTC. The rearrangement uses TRBV7-2 and TRBJ2-4; 7 bases are a match to TRBD2. The CDR3 has 17 amino acids. Germline trimming cut 1 base from V and 0 bases from J; bases unmatched to any gene: 6. Germline V gene lookup returns CDR1 SGHTA and CDR2 FQGNSA.